A selection of T cell receptor beta chains follows, all from one sample in a study of cytomegalovirus exposure and HLA in healthy donors. The assay was immunoSEQ multiplex PCR, and TCRdb's table has in-frame clones only and misses some. The table includes 200,000 to 250,000 clones, around four fifths detected once. The material sequenced was PBMCs. All receptors come from a woman between 40 and 55 years old in good health and CMV-seronegative. The CDR3 runs from the conserved cysteine through the conserved F or W. Each record gives: J gene, V gene, clone size, D gene, CDR3 DNA, CDR3 protein. The D gene is left open where the match is weak. The size field is filled for only some rows; it gives once, few, many or a size class.

>TRBJ1-3|TRBV6-1|NA|NA
TGTGCCAGCTGTGGACGGAGCTCTGGAAACACCATATATTTT
CASCGRSSGNTIYF
>TRBJ1-4|TRBV9|NA|NA
TGTGCCAGCAGCGTAGCTTCAGGGTTGGGTGAAAAACTGTTTTTT
CASSVASGLGEKLFF
>TRBJ1-2|TRBV6-1|NA|NA
TGTGCCAGCAACCGCCCGGGTTATGGCTACACCTTC
CASNRPGYGYTF
>TRBJ2-7|TRBV27|once|NA
TGTGCCAGCAGTTCAGGGCCCCCCTACGAGCAGTACTTC
CASSSGPPYEQYF
>TRBJ2-7|TRBV10-3|NA|TRBD1
TGTGCCATCAGTGATGAGCTGGGACAGTTAGACGCTTACGAGCAGTACTTC
CAISDELGQLDAYEQYF
>TRBJ2-3|TRBV6-5|NA|NA
TGTGCCAGCAGTTACCACGGGGGAGCTAGCACAGATACGCAGTATTTT
CASSYHGGASTDTQYF
>TRBJ2-3|TRBV29-1|NA|TRBD2
TGCAGTGTTTTATTGTCGACTAGCGGAAGGACAGATACGCAGTATTTT
CSVLLSTSGRTDTQYF
>TRBJ2-5|TRBV18|NA|TRBD2
TGTGCCAGCTCACGGAACGGGGGGGCTCAAGAGACCCAGTACTTC
CASSRNGGAQETQYF
>TRBJ1-2|TRBV14|few|NA
TGTGCCAGCAGACCCGACGGAGCTAACTATGGCTACACCTTC
CASRPDGANYGYTF
>TRBJ1-5|TRBV23-1|NA|NA
TGCGCCAGCAGTCAGCCCTTTGGGGGGTGGGCCAATCAGCCCCAGCATTTT
CASSQPFGGWANQPQHF
>TRBJ2-3|TRBV11-3|NA|NA
TGTGCCAGCAGCTTAGCTGGAACAGTAACAGATACGCAGTATTTT
CASSLAGTVTDTQYF
>TRBJ2-2|TRBV5-1|NA|TRBD2
TGCGCCAGCAGCTTGGGGACTAGCGACACCGGGGAGCTGTTTTTT
CASSLGTSDTGELFF
>TRBJ2-5|TRBV5-4|few|TRBD2
TGTGCCAGCAGCTTGGTTAGCGGGGCCCAAGAGACCCAGTACTTC
CASSLVSGAQETQYF
>TRBJ1-2|TRBV4-2|NA|NA
TGTGCCAGCAGCCAAGAAAGTTGGAGCGACTATGGCTACACCTTC
CASSQESWSDYGYTF
>TRBJ2-1|TRBV9|NA|TRBD1
TGTGCCAGCAGCGCCTACCGGGACAGGGGGGGACGGGTTTTTAGCAATGAGCAGTTCTTC
CASSAYRDRGGRVFSNEQFF
>TRBJ1-1|TRBV28|NA|NA
TGTGCCAGCAGTACTCCCGACAGGACGAACACTGAAGCTTTCTTT
CASSTPDRTNTEAFF
>TRBJ1-1|TRBV7-8|NA|TRBD1
TGTGCCAGCAGCTCTAAGACAGGGGTGGTGGACACTGAAGCTTTCTTT
CASSSKTGVVDTEAFF
>TRBJ2-1|TRBV4-1|NA|NA
TGCGCCAGCAGCCAAGGACTGGGTAATTATGAGCAGTTCTTC
CASSQGLGNYEQFF
>TRBJ2-2|TRBV5-6|NA|NA
TGTGCCAGCAGCTTCCCCTTTGACAAAACCAACACCGGGGAGCTGTTTTTT
CASSFPFDKTNTGELFF
>TRBJ2-3|TRBV6-5|NA|TRBD2
TGTGCCAGCACCCTAGCGGGGGAGGATACGCAGTATTTT
CASTLAGEDTQYF
>TRBJ2-7|TRBV5-4|NA|TRBD2
TGTGCCAGCAGCTCAGCGGGGTCTTTCGAGCAGTACTTC
CASSSAGSFEQYF
>TRBJ2-3|TRBV5-5|NA|TRBD1
TGTGCCAGCAGCTATTTTGTTGGGACAGGAGGAGATACGCAGTATTTT
CASSYFVGTGGDTQYF